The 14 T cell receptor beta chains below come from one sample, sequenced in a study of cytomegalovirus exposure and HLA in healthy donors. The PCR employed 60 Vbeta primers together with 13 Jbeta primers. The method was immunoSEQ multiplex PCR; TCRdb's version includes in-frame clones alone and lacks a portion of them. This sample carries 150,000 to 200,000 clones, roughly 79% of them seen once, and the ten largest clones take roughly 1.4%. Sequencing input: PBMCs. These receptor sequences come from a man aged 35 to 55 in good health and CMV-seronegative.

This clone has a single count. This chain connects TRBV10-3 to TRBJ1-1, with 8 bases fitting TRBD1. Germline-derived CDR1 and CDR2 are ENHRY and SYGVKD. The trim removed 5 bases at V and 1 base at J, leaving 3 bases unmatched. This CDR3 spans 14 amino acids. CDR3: CAISSGQGNTEAFF. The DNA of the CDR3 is TGTGCCATCAGTTCCGGACAGGGGAACACTGAAGCTTTCTTT.

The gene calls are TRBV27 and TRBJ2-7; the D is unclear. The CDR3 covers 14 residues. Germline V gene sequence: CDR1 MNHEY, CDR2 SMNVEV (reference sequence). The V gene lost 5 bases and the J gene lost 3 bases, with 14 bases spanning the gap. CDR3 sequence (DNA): TGTGCCAGCAGTACATCAAGACAATTCTACGAGCAGTACGTC. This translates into CASSTSRQFYEQYV.

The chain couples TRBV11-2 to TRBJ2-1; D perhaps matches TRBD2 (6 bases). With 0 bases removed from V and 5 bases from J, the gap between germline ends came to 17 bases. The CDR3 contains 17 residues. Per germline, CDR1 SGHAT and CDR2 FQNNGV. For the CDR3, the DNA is TGTGCCAGCAGCTTAGATGGCAGTGGGAGGCCACACAATGAGCAGTTCTTC. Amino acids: CASSLDGSGRPHNEQFF.

This chain's CDR3 is CASSPPQGHTEAFF. The DNA of the CDR3 is TGTGCCAGCAGTCCCCCCCAGGGGCACACTGAAGCTTTCTTT. The chain couples TRBV28 to TRBJ1-1; tentative D call: TRBD1 (6 bases). The CDR3 totals 14 residues. The germline CDR1 and CDR2 sequences are MDHEN and SYDVKM. Trimming took off 5 bases at V and 3 bases at J, with 13 bases between the two ends.

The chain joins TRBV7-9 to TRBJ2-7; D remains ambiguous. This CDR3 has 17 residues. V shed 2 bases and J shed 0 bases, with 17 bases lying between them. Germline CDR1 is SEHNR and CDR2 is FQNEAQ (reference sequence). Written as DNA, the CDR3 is TGTGCCAGCAGCTTAAATGTAGCTGAGCGTTACTCCTACGAGCAGTACTTC. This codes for CASSLNVAERYSYEQYF. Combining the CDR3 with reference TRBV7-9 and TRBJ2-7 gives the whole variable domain DTGVSQNPRHKITKRGQNVTFRCDPISEHNRLYWYRQTLGQGPEFLTYFQNEAQLEKSRLLSDRFSAERPKGSFSTLEIQRTEQGDSAMYLCASSLNVAERYSYEQYFGPGTRLTVT.

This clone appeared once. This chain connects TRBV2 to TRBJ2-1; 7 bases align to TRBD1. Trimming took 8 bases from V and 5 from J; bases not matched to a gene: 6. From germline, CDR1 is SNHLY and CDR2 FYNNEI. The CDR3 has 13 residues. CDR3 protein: CASRRDRDNEQFF. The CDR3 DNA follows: TGTGCCAGCCGCCGGGACAGAGACAATGAGCAGTTCTTC.

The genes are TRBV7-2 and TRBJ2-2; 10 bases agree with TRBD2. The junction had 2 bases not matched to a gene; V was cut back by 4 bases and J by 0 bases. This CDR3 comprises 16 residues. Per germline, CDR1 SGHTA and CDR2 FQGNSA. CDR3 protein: CASSYLAGANTGELFF. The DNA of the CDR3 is TGTGCCAGCAGCTATCTAGCGGGGGCGAACACCGGGGAGCTGTTTTTT.

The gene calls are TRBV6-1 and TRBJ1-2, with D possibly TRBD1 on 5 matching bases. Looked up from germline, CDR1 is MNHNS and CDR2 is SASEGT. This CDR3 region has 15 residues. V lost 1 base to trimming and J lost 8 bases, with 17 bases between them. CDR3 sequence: CASSEEWSGQGGYTF. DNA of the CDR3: TGTGCCAGCAGTGAAGAGTGGAGTGGGCAGGGCGGCTACACCTTC.

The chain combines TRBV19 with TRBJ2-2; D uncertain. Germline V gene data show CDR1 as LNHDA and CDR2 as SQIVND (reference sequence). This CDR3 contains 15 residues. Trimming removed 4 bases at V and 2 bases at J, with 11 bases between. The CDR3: CASSTQTYNTGELFF. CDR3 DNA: TGTGCCAGTAGTACTCAGACATACAACACCGGGGAGCTGTTTTTT.

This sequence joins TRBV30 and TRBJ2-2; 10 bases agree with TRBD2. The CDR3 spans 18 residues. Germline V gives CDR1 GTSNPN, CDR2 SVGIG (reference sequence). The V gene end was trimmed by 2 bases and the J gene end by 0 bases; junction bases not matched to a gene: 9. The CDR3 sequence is CAWSRKAGGFTNTGELFF. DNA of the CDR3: TGTGCCTGGAGTCGTAAAGCGGGAGGGTTTACGAACACCGGGGAGCTGTTTTTT.

The CDR3 reads CASSLSGGRTGELFF. CDR3 DNA: TGTGCCAGCAGCCTTTCGGGAGGGCGGACCGGGGAGCTGTTTTTT. V is TRBV7-2 and J is TRBJ2-2, with 8 bases aligning to TRBD2. CDR3 size: 15 residues. With V trimmed by 5 bases and J by 5 bases, 7 bases remained unmatched. Per germline, CDR1 SGHTA and CDR2 FQGNSA.

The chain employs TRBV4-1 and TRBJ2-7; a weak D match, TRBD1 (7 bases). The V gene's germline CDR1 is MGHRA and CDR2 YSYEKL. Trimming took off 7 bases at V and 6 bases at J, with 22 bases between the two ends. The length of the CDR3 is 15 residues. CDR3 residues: CASNREFSGGREQYF. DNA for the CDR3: TGCGCCAGCAATCGGGAGTTCTCAGGGGGGCGCGAGCAGTACTTC.

CDR3 sequence reads: CASSLTAGVLNEQFF. Written as DNA, the CDR3 is TGTGCCAGCAGCTTAACAGCGGGAGTCTTAAATGAGCAGTTCTTC. V gene TRBV7-9 combines with J gene TRBJ2-1, with TRBD2 matching over 8 bases. Trimming at V came to 2 bases and at J to 7 bases, leaving 7 bases not matched to a gene. This CDR3 is built from 15 residues. From germline, CDR1 is SEHNR and CDR2 FQNEAQ (reference sequence).

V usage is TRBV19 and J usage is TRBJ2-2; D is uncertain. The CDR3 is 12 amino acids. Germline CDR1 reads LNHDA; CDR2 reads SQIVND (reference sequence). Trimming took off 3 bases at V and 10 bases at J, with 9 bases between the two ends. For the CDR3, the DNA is TGTGCCAGTAGTATTGGCGGCACGGAGCTGTTTTTT. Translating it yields CASSIGGTELFF.